This T cell receptor beta chain comes out of a study of shared clonotypes between healthy human individuals. Clones were read by immunoSEQ multiplex PCR, and TCRdb kept only the in-frame ones, dropping some. This sample has approximately 1.9 million clones; 80% to 95% occur once, and the top ten carry under 2%. CDR3 length: 14 residues. V dropped 0 bases and J dropped 2 bases, with 8 bases sitting between them. Germline-derived CDR1 and CDR2 are SGDLS and YYNGEE. It was CD45RO-negative cells, positively selected for CCR7, that made up naive CD8 cells, with terminally differentiated effector memory CD45RA+ cells excluded.

This clonotype originated in a man aged 18 to 30 in good health. Some clones in this sample may be carry-over from other donors' samples. Sequences were obtained from naive CD8+ T cells from PBMCs. The chain carries TRBV9 and TRBJ1-1; D unclear. CDR3 nucleotide sequence: TGTGCCAGCAGCGTAGAGGTAGCAAACACTGAAGCTTTCTTT. Translating gives CASSVEVANTEAFF.